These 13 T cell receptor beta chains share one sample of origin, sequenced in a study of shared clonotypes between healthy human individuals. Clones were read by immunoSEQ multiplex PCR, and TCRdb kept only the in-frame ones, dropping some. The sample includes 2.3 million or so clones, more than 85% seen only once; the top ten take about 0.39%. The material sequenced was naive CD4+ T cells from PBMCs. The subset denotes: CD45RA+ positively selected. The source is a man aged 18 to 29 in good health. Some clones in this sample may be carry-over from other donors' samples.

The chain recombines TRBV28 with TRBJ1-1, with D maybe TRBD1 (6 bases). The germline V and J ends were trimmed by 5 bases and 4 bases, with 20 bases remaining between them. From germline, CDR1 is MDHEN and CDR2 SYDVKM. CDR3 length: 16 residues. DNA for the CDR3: TGTGCCAGCAGTAGGGGGGTAAGACCGGGAGGCACTGAAGCTTTCTTT. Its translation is CASSRGVRPGGTEAFF.

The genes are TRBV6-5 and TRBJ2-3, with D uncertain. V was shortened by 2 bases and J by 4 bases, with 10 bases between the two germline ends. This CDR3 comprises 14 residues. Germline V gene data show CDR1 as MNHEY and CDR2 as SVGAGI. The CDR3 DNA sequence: TGTGCCAGCAGTTACAACCGGGTGGCAGATACGCAGTATTTT. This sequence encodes CASSYNRVADTQYF.

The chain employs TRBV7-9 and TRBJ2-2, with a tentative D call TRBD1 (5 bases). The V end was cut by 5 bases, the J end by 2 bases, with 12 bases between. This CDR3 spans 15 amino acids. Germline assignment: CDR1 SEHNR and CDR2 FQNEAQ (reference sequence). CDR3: CASSAKGINTGELFF. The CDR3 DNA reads TGTGCCAGCAGCGCTAAGGGGATAAACACCGGGGAGCTGTTTTTT.

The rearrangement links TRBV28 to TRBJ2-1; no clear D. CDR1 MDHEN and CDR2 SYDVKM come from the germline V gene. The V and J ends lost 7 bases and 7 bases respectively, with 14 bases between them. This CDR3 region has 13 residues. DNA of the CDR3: TGTGCCAGCACGCCCGCCCCCCCGAATGAGCAGTTCTTC. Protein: CASTPAPPNEQFF.

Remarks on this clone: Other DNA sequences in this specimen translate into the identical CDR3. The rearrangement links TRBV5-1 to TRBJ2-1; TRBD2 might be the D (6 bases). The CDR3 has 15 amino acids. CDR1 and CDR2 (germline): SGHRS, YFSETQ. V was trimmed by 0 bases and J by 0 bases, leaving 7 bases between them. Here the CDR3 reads CASSLDGGSYNEQFF. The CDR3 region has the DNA TGCGCCAGCAGCTTGGACGGGGGCTCCTACAATGAGCAGTTCTTC.

The CDR3 here is CASSRGLVYEQYF. The CDR3, as DNA: TGTGCCAGCAGTAGGGGCTTGGTCTACGAGCAGTACTTC. J is TRBJ2-7 and V is TRBV6-5; D may be TRBD1 (5 bases). This CDR3 is built from 13 residues. Germline V lookup: CDR1 MNHEY, CDR2 SVGAGI. V lost 5 bases and J 3 bases, leaving 11 bases between the germline ends.

CDR3 DNA sequence: TGTGCCAGCAGGCCCGGGACAGGGACCTACGAGCAGTACTTC. It specifies CASRPGTGTYEQYF. This sequence joins TRBV6-5 and TRBJ2-7; 9 bases match TRBD1. The germline V gene encodes CDR1 MNHEY and CDR2 SVGAGI. This CDR3 contains 14 residues. Losses at the gene ends were 6 bases for V and 2 bases for J; bases not matched to a gene: 5.

CDR3: CASSLGADSTDTQYF. CDR3 nucleotides: TGTGCCAGCAGCTTAGGGGCGGATTCCACAGATACGCAGTATTTT. The rearrangement uses TRBV7-9 and TRBJ2-3; no clear D gene. The CDR3 runs to 15 residues. V was pared by 1 base and J by 2 bases, with 10 bases between. The germline gives CDR1 SEHNR, CDR2 FQNEAQ (reference sequence).

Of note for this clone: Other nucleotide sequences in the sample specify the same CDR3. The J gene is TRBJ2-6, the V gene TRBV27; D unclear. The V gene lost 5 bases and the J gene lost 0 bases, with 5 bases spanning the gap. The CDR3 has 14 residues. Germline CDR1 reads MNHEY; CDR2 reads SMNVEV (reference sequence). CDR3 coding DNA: TGTGCCAGCAGTCCCTACTCTGGGGCCAACGTCCTGACTTTC. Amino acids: CASSPYSGANVLTF.

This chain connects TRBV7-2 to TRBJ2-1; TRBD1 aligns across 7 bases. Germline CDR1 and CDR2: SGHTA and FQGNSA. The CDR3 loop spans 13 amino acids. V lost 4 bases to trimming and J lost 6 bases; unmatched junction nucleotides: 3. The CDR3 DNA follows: TGTGCCAGCAGCTCCCCAGGGGGCAATGAGCAGTTCTTC. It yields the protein CASSSPGGNEQFF.

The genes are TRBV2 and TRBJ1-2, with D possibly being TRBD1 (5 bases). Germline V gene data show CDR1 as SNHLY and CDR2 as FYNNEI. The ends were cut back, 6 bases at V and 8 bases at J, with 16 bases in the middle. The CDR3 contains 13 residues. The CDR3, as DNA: TGTGCCAGCAGAAAGATGGGCGAGGGGGGCTACACCTTC. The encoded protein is CASRKMGEGGYTF.

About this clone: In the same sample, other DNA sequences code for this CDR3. CDR3 in amino acids: CASSSQGSDTQYF. The CDR3 coding sequence is TGCGCCAGCAGCTCCCAGGGTTCAGATACGCAGTATTTT. The rearrangement links TRBV5-1 to TRBJ2-3, with D possibly being TRBD1 (5 bases). V gave up 3 bases and J gave up 4 bases, with 9 bases separating them. This CDR3 comprises 13 residues. Per the germline V gene, CDR1 is SGHRS and CDR2 is YFSETQ.

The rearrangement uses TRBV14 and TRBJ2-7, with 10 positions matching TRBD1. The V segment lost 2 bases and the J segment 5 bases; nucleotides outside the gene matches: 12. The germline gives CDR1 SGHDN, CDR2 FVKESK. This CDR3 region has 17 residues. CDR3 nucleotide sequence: TGTGCCAGCAGCCAAAGAGAGCCGGGACAGGGGCGGAACGAGCAGTACTTC. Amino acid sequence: CASSQREPGQGRNEQYF.